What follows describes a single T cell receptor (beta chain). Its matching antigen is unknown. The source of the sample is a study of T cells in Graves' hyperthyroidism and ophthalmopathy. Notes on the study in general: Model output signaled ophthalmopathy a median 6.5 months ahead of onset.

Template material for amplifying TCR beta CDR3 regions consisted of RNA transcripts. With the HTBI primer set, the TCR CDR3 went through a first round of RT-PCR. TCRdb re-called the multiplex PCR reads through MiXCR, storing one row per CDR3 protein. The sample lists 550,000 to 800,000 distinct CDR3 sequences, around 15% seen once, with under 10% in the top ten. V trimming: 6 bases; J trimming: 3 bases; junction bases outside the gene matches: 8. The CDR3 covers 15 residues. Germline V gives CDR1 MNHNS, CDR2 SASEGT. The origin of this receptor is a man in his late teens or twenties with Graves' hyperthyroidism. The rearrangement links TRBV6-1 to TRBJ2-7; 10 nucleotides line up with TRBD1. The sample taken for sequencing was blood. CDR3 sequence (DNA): TGTGCCAGCAGCCCGGGACAGGGGATGATCTACGAGCAGTACTTC. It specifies CASSPGQGMIYEQYF.